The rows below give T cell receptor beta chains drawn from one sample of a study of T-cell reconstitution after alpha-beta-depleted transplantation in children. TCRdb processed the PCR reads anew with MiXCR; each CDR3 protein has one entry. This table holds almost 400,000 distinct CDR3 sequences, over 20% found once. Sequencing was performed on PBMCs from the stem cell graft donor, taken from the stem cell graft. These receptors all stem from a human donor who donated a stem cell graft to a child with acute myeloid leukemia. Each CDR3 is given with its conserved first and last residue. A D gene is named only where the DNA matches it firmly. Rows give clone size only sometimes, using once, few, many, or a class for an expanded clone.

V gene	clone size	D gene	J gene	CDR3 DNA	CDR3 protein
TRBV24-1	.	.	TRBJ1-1	TGTGCCACCAGAGAGACAGGATCGAACACTGAAGCTTTCTTT	CATRETGSNTEAFF
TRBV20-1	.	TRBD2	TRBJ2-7	TGCAGTGCTAGAGTCTCGGGAGGGCCCTACGAGCAGTACTTC	CSARVSGGPYEQYF
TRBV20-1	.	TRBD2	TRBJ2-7	TGCAGTGCTAGAGATCTAAGCGGGGGGGCGTACGAGCAGTACTTC	CSARDLSGGAYEQYF
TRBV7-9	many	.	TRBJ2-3	TGTGCCAGCACCAGGACTAGCACAGATACGCAGTATTTT	CASTRTSTDTQYF
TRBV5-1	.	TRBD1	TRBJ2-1	TGCGCCAGCAGCTTGGGCGGGACAGGGGACCACAAGCAGTTCTTC	CASSLGGTGDHKQFF
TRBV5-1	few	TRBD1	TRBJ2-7	TGCGCCAGCAGCTTGGCCCTTGGGACAGGGGACTACGAGCAGTACTTC	CASSLALGTGDYEQYF
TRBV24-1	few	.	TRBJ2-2	TGTGCCACCAGTGATCCTGACACATACACCGGGGAGCTGTTTTTT	CATSDPDTYTGELFF
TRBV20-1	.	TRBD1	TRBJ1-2	TGCAGTGCTAGACCAGGGGGTGACCCCAGCTACACCTTC	CSARPGGDPSYTF
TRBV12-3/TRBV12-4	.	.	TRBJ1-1	TGTGCCAGCAGTTTTTCAGGGATGGGTACTGAAGCTTTCTTT	CASSFSGMGTEAFF
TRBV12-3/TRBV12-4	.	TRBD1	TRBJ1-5	TGTGCCAGCAGTTTACGGACAGGTAGTGATCAGCCCCAGCATTTT	CASSLRTGSDQPQHF
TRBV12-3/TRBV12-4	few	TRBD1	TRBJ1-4	TGTGCCAGCTTGGACAGGGGGCAGGAAAAACTGTTTTTT	CASLDRGQEKLFF
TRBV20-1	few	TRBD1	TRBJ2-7	TGCAGTGCCCCGGGACAGGGGGCATGGTACGAGCAGTACTTC	CSAPGQGAWYEQYF
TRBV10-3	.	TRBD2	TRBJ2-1	TGTGCCATCAGTGGGCGGGAGGGATACAATGAGCAGTTCTTC	CAISGREGYNEQFF
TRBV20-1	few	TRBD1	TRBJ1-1	TGCAGTGGGGGGGCAGGGGGAACTGAAGCTTTCTTT	CSGGAGGTEAFF
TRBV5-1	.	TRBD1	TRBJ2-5	TGCGCCAGCAGCTGGGGGACAGTAAAAGAGACCCAGTACTTC	CASSWGTVKETQYF
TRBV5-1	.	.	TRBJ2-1	TGCGCCAGCAGCTTGGAACCCACCGGGGGCGCCTACAATGAGCAGTTCTTC	CASSLEPTGGAYNEQFF
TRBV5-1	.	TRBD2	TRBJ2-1	TGCGCCAGCAGCCCCGCCCTAGCGGGGGACAATGAGCAGTTCTTC	CASSPALAGDNEQFF
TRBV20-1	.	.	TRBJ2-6	TGCAGTGCTAGAGCACACCAATCCCTAGGGGCCAACGTCCTGACTTTC	CSARAHQSLGANVLTF
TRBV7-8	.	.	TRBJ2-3	TGTGCCAGCAGCCGGAAGCGGGTTGGTGATACGCAGTATTTT	CASSRKRVGDTQYF
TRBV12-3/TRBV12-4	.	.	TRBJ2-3	TGTGCCAGCAGTTATCCTTCCGGGGTGAGCACAGATACGCAGTATTTT	CASSYPSGVSTDTQYF
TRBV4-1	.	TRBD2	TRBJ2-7	TGCGCCAGCAGCCACGGGACTAGCGGGAGGATCGCCTACGAGCAGTACTTC	CASSHGTSGRIAYEQYF
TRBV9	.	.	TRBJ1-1	TGTGCCAGCAGCGCGGGACCCACGAACACTGAAGCTTTCTTT	CASSAGPTNTEAFF
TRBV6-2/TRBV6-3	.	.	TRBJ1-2	TGTGCCAGCAGTACCATCCGGACGGACGCTAACTATGGCTACACCTTC	CASSTIRTDANYGYTF
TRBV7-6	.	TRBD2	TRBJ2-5	TGTGCCAGTGCTAGCGGGGGGGAGACCCAGTACTTC	CASASGGETQYF
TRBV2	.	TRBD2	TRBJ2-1	TGTGCCGGAACGAGCGGGAGTGTGGGTGAGCAGTTCTTC	CAGTSGSVGEQFF
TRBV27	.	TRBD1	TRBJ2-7	TGTGCCAGCAGTACCCGGGACAGAGCCTACGAGCAGTACTTC	CASSTRDRAYEQYF
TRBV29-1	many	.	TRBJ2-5	TGCAGCTCGGGCCGAACAGGGAACGTAGAGACCCAGTACTTC	CSSGRTGNVETQYF
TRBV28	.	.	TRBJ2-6	TGTGCCAGCAGGACAGGAGCTGGGGCCAACGTCCTGACTTTC	CASRTGAGANVLTF
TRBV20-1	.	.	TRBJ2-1	TGCAGTGCAACGGGCGGCTTTATTTCATCTTCCTACAATGAGCAGTTCTTC	CSATGGFISSSYNEQFF
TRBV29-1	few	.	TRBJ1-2	TGCAGCGTTGAAGGGCAGACCTATGGCTACACCTTC	CSVEGQTYGYTF
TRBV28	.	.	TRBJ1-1	TGTGCCAGCAGCCTATGGGTCGCTGGGAAGAACACTGAAGCTTTCTTT	CASSLWVAGKNTEAFF
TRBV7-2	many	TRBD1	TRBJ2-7	TGTGCCAGCAGCATCCAGGGACAGGCGAGGTACGAGCAGTACTTC	CASSIQGQARYEQYF
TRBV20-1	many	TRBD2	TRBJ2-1	TGCAGTGCTAGATACAGCCCCTCGCGGGAGGAAAGGGGCTACAATGAGCAGTTCTTC	CSARYSPSREERGYNEQFF
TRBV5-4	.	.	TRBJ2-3	TGTGCCAGCAGCTCTTGGGGAGACACAGATACGCAGTATTTT	CASSSWGDTDTQYF
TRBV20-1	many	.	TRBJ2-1	TGCAGTGCTAGAGATCAAGGTAGATCCTACAATGAGCAGTTCTTC	CSARDQGRSYNEQFF
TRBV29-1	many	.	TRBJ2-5	TGCAGCGTTGAACGGCAGAAAAAAGAGACCCAGTACTTC	CSVERQKKETQYF
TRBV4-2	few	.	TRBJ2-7	TGTGCCAGCAGCCAAGATAATCCGGACACCTACGAGCAGTACTTC	CASSQDNPDTYEQYF
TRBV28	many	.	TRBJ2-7	TGTGCCAGCAGTTTGACAGACTACGAGCAGTACTTC	CASSLTDYEQYF
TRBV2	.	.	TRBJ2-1	TGTGCCAGCAGTCCCCTAGAGGGGGGACACAATGAGCAGTTCTTC	CASSPLEGGHNEQFF
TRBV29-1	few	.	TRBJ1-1	TGCAGCGTTCGGGGGGGAGGGAACACTGAAGCTTTCTTT	CSVRGGGNTEAFF
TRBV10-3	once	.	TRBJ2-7	TGTGCCATCAGTGAGGGACATCTACCCTACGAGCAGTACTTC	CAISEGHLPYEQYF
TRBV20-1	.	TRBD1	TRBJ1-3	TGCAGTGCTAGAGACTGGGACAGAGGAAACACCATATATTTT	CSARDWDRGNTIYF
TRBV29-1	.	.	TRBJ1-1	TGCAGCGTAGCTAACCTTCTAACACAGAACACTGAAGCTTTCTTT	CSVANLLTQNTEAFF
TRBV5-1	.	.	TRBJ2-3	TGCGCCAGCCTCCCCGATTCCGGGACGCCCACAGATACGCAGTATTTT	CASLPDSGTPTDTQYF
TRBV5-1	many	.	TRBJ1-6	TGCGCCAGCAGCTTGGCCTCCGACTCACCCCTCCACTTT	CASSLASDSPLHF
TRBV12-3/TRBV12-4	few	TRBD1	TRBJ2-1	TGTGCCAGCAGTTGGCAGGGGGATAGTGAGCAGTTCTTC	CASSWQGDSEQFF
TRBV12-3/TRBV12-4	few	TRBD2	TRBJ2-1	TGTGCCAGCAGTTCTAATAGCGGGAGGTTAAATGAGCAGTTCTTC	CASSSNSGRLNEQFF
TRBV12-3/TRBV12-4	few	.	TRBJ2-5	TGTGCCAGCAGCCCCTTGCGGGGCCAAGAGACCCAGTACTTC	CASSPLRGQETQYF
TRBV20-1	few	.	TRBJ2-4	TGCAGTGCTAGAGATGCGCCCGCCCTAGCCAAAAACATTCAGTACTTC	CSARDAPALAKNIQYF
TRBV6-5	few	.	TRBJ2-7	TGTGCCAGCAGTTATCAGGCGACCTACGAGCAGTACTTC	CASSYQATYEQYF
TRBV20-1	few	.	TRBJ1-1	TGCAGTTTTCTTGGGGAAATGAACACTGAAGCTTTCTTT	CSFLGEMNTEAFF
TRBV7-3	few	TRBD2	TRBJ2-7	TGTGCCAGCAGCCCGACCGGACTAGCGGGTTACTACGAGCAGTACTTC	CASSPTGLAGYYEQYF
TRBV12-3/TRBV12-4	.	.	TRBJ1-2	TGTGCCAGCAGTTTAAACTCGGGGAATGGCTACACCTTC	CASSLNSGNGYTF
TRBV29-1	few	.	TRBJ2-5	TGCAGCTCTCGGAGCTCCCCTCAAGAGACCCAGTACTTC	CSSRSSPQETQYF
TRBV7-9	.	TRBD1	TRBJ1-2	TGTGCCAGCAGCTTAGAAGGGACAGGGGGCCGGGGTGGCTACACCTTC	CASSLEGTGGRGGYTF
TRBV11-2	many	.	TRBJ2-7	TGTGCCAGCAGCCCCCAGTCCTACGAGCAGTACTTC	CASSPQSYEQYF
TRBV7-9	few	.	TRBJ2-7	TGTGCCAGCAGCGCACAAGTCTATACGGGGACCTACGAGCAGTACTTC	CASSAQVYTGTYEQYF
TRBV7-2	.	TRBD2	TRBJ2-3	TGTGCCAGCAGCTTGGGGACTAGCGGGAGAAGAGGAGATACGCAGTATTTT	CASSLGTSGRRGDTQYF